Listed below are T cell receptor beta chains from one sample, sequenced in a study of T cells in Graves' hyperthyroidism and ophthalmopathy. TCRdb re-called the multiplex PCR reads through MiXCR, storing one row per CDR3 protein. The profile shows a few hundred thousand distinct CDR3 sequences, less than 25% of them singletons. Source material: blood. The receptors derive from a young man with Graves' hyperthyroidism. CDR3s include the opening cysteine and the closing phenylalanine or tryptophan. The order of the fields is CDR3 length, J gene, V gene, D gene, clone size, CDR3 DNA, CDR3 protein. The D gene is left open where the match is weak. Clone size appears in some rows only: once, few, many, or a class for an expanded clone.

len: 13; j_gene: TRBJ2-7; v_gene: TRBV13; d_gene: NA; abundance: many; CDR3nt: TGTGCCAGCAGCGCCCGAGAATCCTACGAGCAGTACTTC; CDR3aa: CASSARESYEQYF
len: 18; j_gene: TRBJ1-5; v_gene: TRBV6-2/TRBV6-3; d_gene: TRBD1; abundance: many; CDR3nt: TGTGCCAGCAGTTACGATATAGGGACAGGGGTTAGCAATCAGCCCCAGCATTTT; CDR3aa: CASSYDIGTGVSNQPQHF
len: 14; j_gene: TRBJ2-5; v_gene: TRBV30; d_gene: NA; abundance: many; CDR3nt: TGTGCCTGGAGTGTACCGGGCAGTCAAGAGACCCAGTACTTC; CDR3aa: CAWSVPGSQETQYF
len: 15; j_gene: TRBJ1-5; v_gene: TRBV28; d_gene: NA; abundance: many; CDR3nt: TGTGCCAGCAGTTTCAGGGGAACGGAGGATCAGCCCCAGCATTTT; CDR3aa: CASSFRGTEDQPQHF
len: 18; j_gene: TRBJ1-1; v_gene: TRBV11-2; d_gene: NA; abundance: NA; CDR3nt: TGTGCCAGCAGCTTAGAACGGATACGGGGACGGTTGAACACTGAAGCTTTCTTT; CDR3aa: CASSLERIRGRLNTEAFF
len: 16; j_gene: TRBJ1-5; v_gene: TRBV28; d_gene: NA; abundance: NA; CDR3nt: TGTGCCAGCAGTTCCAAAAGGGAATCAAGCAATCAGCCCCAGCATTTT; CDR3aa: CASSSKRESSNQPQHF
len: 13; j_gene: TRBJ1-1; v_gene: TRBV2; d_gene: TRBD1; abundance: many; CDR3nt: TGTGCCAGCAGACAGGGGCTGAACACTGAAGCTTTCTTT; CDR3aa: CASRQGLNTEAFF
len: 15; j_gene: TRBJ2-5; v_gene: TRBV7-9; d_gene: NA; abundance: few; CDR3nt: TGTGCCAGCAGCCTGGGCACCTATATCCAAGAGACCCAGTACTTC; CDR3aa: CASSLGTYIQETQYF
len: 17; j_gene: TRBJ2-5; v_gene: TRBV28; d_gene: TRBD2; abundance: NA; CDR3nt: TGTGCCAGCAGCGGACGAGGACTAGCGGGTGGGGGGGAGACCCAGTACTTC; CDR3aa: CASSGRGLAGGGETQYF
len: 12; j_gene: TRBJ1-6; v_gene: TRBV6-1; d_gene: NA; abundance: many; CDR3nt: TGTGCCAGCAGCAGGGCTAGTTCACCCCTCCACTTT; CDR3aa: CASSRASSPLHF
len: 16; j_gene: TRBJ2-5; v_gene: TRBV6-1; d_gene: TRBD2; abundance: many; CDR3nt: TGTGCCACCTACTTGGGGGGGGCTAGCGGGGAAGAGACCCAGTACTTC; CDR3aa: CATYLGGASGEETQYF
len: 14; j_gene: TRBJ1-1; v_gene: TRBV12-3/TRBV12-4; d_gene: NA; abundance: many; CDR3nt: TGTGCCAGCAGTTACGGGGATCTGAACACTGAAGCTTTCTTT; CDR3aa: CASSYGDLNTEAFF
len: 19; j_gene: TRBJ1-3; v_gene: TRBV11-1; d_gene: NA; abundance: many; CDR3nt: TGTGCCAGCAGCCGGATGGGAACGAGGAGTGGAACGGATGGAAACACCATATATTTT; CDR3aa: CASSRMGTRSGTDGNTIYF
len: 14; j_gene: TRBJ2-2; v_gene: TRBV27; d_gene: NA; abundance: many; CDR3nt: TGTGCCAGTTCCTGGGGGGGCCACGGCGTAGGGCTGTTTTTT; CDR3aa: CASSWGGHGVGLFF
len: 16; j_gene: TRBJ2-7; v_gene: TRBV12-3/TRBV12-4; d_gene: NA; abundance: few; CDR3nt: TGTGCCAGCAGGTCAAAACCCGGCCGCAGGAACCACGAGCAGTACTTC; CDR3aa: CASRSKPGRRNHEQYF
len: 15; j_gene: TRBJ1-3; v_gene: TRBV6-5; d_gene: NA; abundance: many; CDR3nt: TGTGCCAGCACCCCAGAACAGGAACCTGGAAACACCATATATTTT; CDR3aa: CASTPEQEPGNTIYF
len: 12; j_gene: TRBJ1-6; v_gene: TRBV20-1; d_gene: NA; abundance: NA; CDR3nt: TGCAGTGCTAGAGGGCGGTATTCACCCCTCCACTTT; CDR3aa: CSARGRYSPLHF
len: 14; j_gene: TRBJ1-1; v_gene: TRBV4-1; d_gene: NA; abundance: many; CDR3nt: TGCGCCAGCAGCGCAGGTCCGGCGAACACTGAAGCTTTCTTT; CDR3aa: CASSAGPANTEAFF
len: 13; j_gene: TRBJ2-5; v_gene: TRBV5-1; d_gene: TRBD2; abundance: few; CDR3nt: TGCGCCAGCAGCGTCCTGGGAGGGGAGACCCAGTACTTC; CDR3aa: CASSVLGGETQYF
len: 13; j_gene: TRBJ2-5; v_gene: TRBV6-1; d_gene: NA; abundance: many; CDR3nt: TGTGCCAGCAGTGAACTCTTGGAAGAGACCCAGTACTTC; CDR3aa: CASSELLEETQYF
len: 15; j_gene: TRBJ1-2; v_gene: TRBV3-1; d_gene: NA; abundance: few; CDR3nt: TGTGCCAGCAGCCAAGAGGGTCTCAGGAAAACGGGCTACACCTTC; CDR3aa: CASSQEGLRKTGYTF
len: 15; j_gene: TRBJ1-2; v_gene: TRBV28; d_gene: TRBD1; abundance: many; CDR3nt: TGTGCCACCGCGTTAGGGAGGACAGGAGGATCGGGCTACACCTTC; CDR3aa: CATALGRTGGSGYTF
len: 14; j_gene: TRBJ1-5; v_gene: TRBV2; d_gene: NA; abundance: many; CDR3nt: TGTGCCAGCAGGATTGACATTAGCAATCAGCCCCAGCATTTT; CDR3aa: CASRIDISNQPQHF
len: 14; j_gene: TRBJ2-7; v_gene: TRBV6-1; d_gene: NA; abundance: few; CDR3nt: TGTGCCAGCATGCAGTATACAGTAGCCTACGAGCAGTACTTC; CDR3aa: CASMQYTVAYEQYF
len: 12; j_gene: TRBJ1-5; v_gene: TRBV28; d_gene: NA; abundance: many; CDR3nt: TGTGCCAGCAGTTTCCTCGCCGGGGCCCAGCATTTT; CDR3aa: CASSFLAGAQHF
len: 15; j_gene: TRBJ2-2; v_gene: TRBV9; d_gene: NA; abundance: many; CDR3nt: TGTGCCAGCAGCGTAGAAGGGTTCGGCACCGGGGAGCTGTTTTTT; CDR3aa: CASSVEGFGTGELFF
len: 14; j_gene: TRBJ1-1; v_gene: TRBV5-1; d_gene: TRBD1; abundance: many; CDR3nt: TGCGCCAGCAGCTTGGGACAGGGGGAGACTGAAGCTTTCTTT; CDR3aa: CASSLGQGETEAFF
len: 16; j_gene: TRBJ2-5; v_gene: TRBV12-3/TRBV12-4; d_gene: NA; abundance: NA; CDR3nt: TGTGCCAGCAGTTTCGAGGGGTCGTGGGTTTGGGAGACCCAGTACTTC; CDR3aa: CASSFEGSWVWETQYF
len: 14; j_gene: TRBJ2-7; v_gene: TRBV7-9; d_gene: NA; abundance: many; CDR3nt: TGTGCCAGCAGCTCCCGATTACGGGTCAACGAGCAGTACTTC; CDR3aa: CASSSRLRVNEQYF
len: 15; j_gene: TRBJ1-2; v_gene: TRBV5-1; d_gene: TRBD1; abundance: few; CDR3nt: TGCGCCAGCAGCCCTGGACAGGGGGCGTCAGCCGGCTACACCTTC; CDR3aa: CASSPGQGASAGYTF
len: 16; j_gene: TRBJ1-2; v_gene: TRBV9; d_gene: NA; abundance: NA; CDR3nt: TGTGCCAGCAGCGCCCGTTCCGGGACAACCCCCTATGGCTACACCTTC; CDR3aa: CASSARSGTTPYGYTF
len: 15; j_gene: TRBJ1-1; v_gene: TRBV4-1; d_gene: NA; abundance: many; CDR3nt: TGCGCCAGCAGCCAAGTTGGTGGGCTTGGCACTGAAGCTTTCTTT; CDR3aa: CASSQVGGLGTEAFF
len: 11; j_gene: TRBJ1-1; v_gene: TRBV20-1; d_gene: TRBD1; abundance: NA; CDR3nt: TGCAGTCCAGGGGGGGGGGATGAAGCTTTCTTT; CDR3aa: CSPGGGDEAFF
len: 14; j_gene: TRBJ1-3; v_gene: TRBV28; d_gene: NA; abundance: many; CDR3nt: TGTGCCAGCAGCTCACTCTACTCTGGAAACACCATATATTTT; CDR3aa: CASSSLYSGNTIYF
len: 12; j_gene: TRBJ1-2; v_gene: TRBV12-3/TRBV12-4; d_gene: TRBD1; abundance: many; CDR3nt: TGTGCCAGCAGGGACAGGGGGCTGGGCTACACCTTC; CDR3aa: CASRDRGLGYTF
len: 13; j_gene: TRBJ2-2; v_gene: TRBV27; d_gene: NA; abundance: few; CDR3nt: TGTGCCAGCAGTTTGGGTTTCACCGGGGAGCTGTGTTTT; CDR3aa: CASSLGFTGELCF
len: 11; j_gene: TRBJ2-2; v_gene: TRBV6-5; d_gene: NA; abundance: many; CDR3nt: TGTGCCAGCAGTTACTCAACGGAGCTGTTTTTT; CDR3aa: CASSYSTELFF
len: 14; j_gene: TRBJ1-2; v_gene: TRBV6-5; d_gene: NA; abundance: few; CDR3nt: TGTGCCAGCAGTTACTCGAATTTGGGGTATGGCTACACCTTC; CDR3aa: CASSYSNLGYGYTF
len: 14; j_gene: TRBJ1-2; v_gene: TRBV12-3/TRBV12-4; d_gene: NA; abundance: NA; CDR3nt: TGTGCCAGCAGTTTACATCCCGGCGACTATGGCTACACCTTC; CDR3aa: CASSLHPGDYGYTF
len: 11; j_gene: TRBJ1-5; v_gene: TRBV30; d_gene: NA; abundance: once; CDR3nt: TGTGCCTGGAGTGTGTCGGCTGCGCAGCATTTT; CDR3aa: CAWSVSAAQHF
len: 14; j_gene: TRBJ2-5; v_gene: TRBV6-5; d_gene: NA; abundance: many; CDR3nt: TGTGCCAGCAGTTTGGGGACACCTCAAGAGACCCAGTACTTC; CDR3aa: CASSLGTPQETQYF
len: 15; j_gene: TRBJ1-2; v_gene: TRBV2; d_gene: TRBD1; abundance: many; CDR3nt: TGTGCCAGCAGTGAAGGGACAGGGGGCGGCTATGGCTACACCTTC; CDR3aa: CASSEGTGGGYGYTF
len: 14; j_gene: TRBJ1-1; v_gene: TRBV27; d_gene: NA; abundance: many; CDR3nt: TGTGCCAGCAGTTTATCGATGGGGACGGCTGAAGCTTTCTTT; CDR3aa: CASSLSMGTAEAFF
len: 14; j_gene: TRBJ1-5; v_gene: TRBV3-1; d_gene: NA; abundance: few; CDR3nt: TGTGCCAGCAGCCAAGGAATTATAGGCCAGCCCCAGCATTTT; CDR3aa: CASSQGIIGQPQHF
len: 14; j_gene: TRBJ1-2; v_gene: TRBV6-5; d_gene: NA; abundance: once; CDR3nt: TGTGCCAGCAGTTACTTGGCAGACAACTATGGCTACACCTTC; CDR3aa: CASSYLADNYGYTF
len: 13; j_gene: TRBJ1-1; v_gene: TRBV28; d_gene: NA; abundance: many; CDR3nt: TGTGCCAGCAGTTTTTGGGGCAACACTGAAGCTTTCTTT; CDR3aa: CASSFWGNTEAFF
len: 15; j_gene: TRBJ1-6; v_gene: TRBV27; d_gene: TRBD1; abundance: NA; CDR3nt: TGTGCCAGCAGTTACGGGACAGGGAAGGATTCACCCCTCCACTTT; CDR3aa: CASSYGTGKDSPLHF
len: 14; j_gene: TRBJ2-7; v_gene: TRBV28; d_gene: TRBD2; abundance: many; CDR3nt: TGTGCCAGCAGTCCTCGGGGGGACTCCTACGAGCAGTACTTC; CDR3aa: CASSPRGDSYEQYF
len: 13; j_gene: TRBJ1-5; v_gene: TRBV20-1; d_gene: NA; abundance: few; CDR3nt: TGCAGTGCTAGAGATTTGTCAGATCAGCCCCAGCATTTT; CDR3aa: CSARDLSDQPQHF
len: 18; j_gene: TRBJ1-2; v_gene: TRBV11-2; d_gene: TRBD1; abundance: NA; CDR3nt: TGTGCCAGCAGATTAGTCGGGGCCAGGACAGGAGGCGCCTATGGCTACACCTTC; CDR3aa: CASRLVGARTGGAYGYTF
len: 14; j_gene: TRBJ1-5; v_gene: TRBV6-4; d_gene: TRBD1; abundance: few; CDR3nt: TGTGCCAACAGTGAGGGACAGGTCAATCAGCCCCAGCATTTT; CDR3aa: CANSEGQVNQPQHF
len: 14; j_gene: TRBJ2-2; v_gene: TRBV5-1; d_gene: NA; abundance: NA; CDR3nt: TGCGCCAGCAGGCCGGGGGCGGAGACCGGGGAGCTGTTTTTT; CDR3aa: CASRPGAETGELFF
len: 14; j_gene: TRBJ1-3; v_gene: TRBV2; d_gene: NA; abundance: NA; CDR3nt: TGTGCCAGCAGTGAAAGCTCCTCTGGAAACACCATATATTTT; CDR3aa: CASSESSSGNTIYF